This is a list of T cell receptor beta chains from one sample in a study of cytomegalovirus exposure and HLA in healthy donors. The repertoire was sequenced with immunoSEQ multiplex PCR; TCRdb's copy has only in-frame clones and lacks some. The sample has fewer than 90,000 clones; 60% to 80% are singletons. Sequenced: PBMCs. These receptor sequences come from a female donor in good health and CMV-seronegative. The conserved cysteine and the conserved F or W are not part of the CDR3 here. The D gene is left open where the match is weak.

v_call	j_call	d_call	cdr3_aa
TRBV4-2	TRBJ2-3	TRBD2	ASSQAPGLAGSRTSTDTQY
TRBV5-1	TRBJ1-1	.	ASSSTGSTEAF
TRBV2	TRBJ1-2	TRBD1	ASRAGQVYGYT
TRBV18	TRBJ1-1	.	ASSPTGRDTEAF
TRBV7-6	TRBJ2-6	.	ASSPGNAGANVLT
TRBV28	TRBJ1-1	.	ASSLSYTEAF
TRBV7-6	TRBJ1-1	TRBD1	ASSLDPPQRQGRTEAF
TRBV6-6	TRBJ1-4	TRBD1	ASSSAGGHNEKLF
TRBV5-6	TRBJ2-7	.	ASSLNTPFPSYEQY
TRBV18	TRBJ2-7	.	ASSLGQAGYEQY
TRBV6-1	TRBJ2-3	TRBD2	ASSGAGAVTDTQY
TRBV27	TRBJ2-5	.	ASSLGGGKETQY
TRBV7-2	TRBJ1-2	.	ASSLVSAILYGYT
TRBV21-1	TRBJ2-7	.	ASSKDPCPYEQY
TRBV7-9	TRBJ1-4	.	ASSLDEGREKLF
TRBV14	TRBJ1-1	.	ASSQVDGGAF
TRBV7-9	TRBJ1-4	.	ASSLQGIGEKLF
TRBV5-6	TRBJ1-6	TRBD1	ASSYRDRGLEPLH
TRBV6-6	TRBJ1-5	.	ASSRQSNQPQH
TRBV6-5	TRBJ1-4	TRBD1	ASSYSDRGNEKLF
TRBV9	TRBJ2-3	TRBD2	ASSVAGASGRGDTQY
TRBV5-4	TRBJ1-1	TRBD1	ASSLQGVNTEAF